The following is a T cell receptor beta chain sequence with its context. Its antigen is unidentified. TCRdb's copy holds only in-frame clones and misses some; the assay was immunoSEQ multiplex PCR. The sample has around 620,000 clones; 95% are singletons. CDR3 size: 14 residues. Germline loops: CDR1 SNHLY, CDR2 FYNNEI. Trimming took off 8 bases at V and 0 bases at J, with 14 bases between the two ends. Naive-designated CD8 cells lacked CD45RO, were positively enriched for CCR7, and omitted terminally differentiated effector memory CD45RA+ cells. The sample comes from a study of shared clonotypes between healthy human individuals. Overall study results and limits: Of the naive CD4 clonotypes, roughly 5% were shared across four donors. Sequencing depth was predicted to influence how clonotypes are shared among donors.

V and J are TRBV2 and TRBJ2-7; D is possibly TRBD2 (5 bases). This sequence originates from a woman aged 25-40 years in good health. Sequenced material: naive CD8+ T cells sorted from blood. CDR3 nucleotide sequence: TGTGCCAGCCTCTCCCGCGGGTACTCCTACGAGCAGTACTTC. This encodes CASLSRGYSYEQYF.